Each of the 23 T cell receptor beta chains below was sequenced from the same sample in a study of blood T cells in healthy people across ages. Then a second PCR, running about 6 to 11 cycles, was carried out with a sample-barcoded 5' primer and a J-beta primer mix. TCRdb itself ran the 5' RACE reads through MiXCR, one entry per CDR3 protein. The repertoire includes almost 300,000 distinct CDR3 sequences, 25% to 30% of them detected once, and 29% sits in the top ten. Input material: blood. Receptors originate from a woman aged 70-85 years in good health.

This clonotype was counted at least ten times. This sequence joins TRBV6-2 or TRBV6-3 and TRBJ2-2; TRBD2 might be the D (6 bases). V lost 7 bases and J 7 bases, leaving 10 bases between the germline ends. The CDR3 is 12 amino acids. Germline CDR1 and CDR2: MNHEY and SVGEGT. CDR3 nucleotides: TGTGCCAGCACGGGAGTAGGCGGGGAGCTGTTTTTT. It yields the protein CASTGVGGELFF.

The chain couples TRBV6-5 to TRBJ1-1; D remains unclear. V lost 7 bases and J lost 0, with 15 bases in between. The CDR3 has 15 amino acids. Per the germline V gene, CDR1 is MNHEY and CDR2 is SVGAGI. The CDR3 region has the DNA TGTGCCAGCAAACCGCGGGCGGACTTGAACACTGAAGCTTTCTTT. Its translation: CASKPRADLNTEAFF.

This chain joins TRBV29-1 and TRBJ1-4; D perhaps matches TRBD1 (5 bases). Looked up from germline, CDR1 is SQVTM and CDR2 is ANQGSEA. The CDR3 is 12 residues long. Trimming left V 4 bases short and J 3 bases short, with 6 bases between. CDR3 nucleotide sequence: TGCAGCGTTGCAGGGCCTAATGAAAAACTGTTTTTT. This codes for CSVAGPNEKLFF.

The chain uses TRBV6-2 or TRBV6-3 and TRBJ1-3; no clear D. The CDR3 covers 16 residues. Trimming took off 6 bases at V and 0 bases at J, with 15 bases between the two ends. The germline V gene has CDR1 MNHEY and CDR2 SVGEGT. CDR3 DNA: TGTGCCAGCAGGCCACCGGGCTCACGCTCTGGAAACACCATATATTTT. It codes for CASRPPGSRSGNTIYF.

This chain connects TRBV24-1 to TRBJ2-5; TRBD2 aligns across 8 bases. V dropped 5 bases and J dropped 5; count of bases not matched to a gene: 6. CDR1 is KGHDR, CDR2 SFDVKD, per germline. This CDR3 has 14 residues. The CDR3 coding sequence is TGTGCCACCAGTGTGGCGGGAGGAGGGGAGACCCAGTACTTC. This gives the protein CATSVAGGGETQYF.

This chain links TRBV7-3 with TRBJ2-1; TRBD2 is a possible D gene (5 bases). V was cut by 2 bases and J by 7 bases, with 12 bases left in between. This CDR3 region has 14 residues. Per germline, CDR1 SGHTA and CDR2 FQGTGA. Written as DNA, the CDR3 is TGTGCCAGCAGCTTAGTTGAGGGCGGGAATGAGCAGTTCTTC. Its protein product is CASSLVEGGNEQFF.

This clonotype was observed a handful of times. The genes are TRBV10-3 and TRBJ2-7, with 7 bases identical to TRBD2. CDR3 size: 13 residues. J lost 0 bases, V lost 5 bases, and 1 base had no gene match. Germline CDR1 and CDR2: ENHRY and SYGVKD. The CDR3 protein is CAISPSGSYEQYF. The CDR3 DNA sequence: TGTGCCATCAGTCCTAGCGGCTCCTACGAGCAGTACTTC.

This chain joins TRBV5-1 and TRBJ1-1; 7 positions agree with TRBD1. Germline CDR1 is SGHRS and CDR2 is YFSETQ. The CDR3 consists of 14 residues. The trim removed 2 bases at V and 1 base at J, leaving 2 bases unmatched. The CDR3 bases are TGCGCCAGCAGCTTTAGGGGGCCGAACACTGAAGCTTTCTTT. This translates into CASSFRGPNTEAFF.

The chain has TRBV6-6 and TRBJ1-4, with no clear D. Germline V gene data show CDR1 as MNHNY and CDR2 as SVGAGI (reference sequence). Between the trimmed V and J ends, which lost 6 bases and 0 bases, there was a span of 14 bases. The CDR3 totals 16 residues. The CDR3 spells CASRDRAGATNEKLFF. The CDR3 DNA reads as TGTGCCAGCAGAGACCGGGCAGGTGCAACTAATGAAAAACTGTTTTTT.

The sample holds a few counts of this clonotype. CDR3 DNA sequence: TGCAGTGCTATGGCGGATGGGCGGTACGAGCAGTACTTC. Amino acids: CSAMADGRYEQYF. The chain combines TRBV20-1 with TRBJ2-7; D remains unclear. The CDR3 has 13 residues. CDR1 and CDR2 (germline): DFQATT, SNEGSKA (reference sequence). Trimming removed 4 bases at V and 4 bases at J, with 14 bases between.

The chain employs TRBV4-3 and TRBJ1-4; D is uncertain. The CDR3 totals 13 residues. Germline assignment: CDR1 LGHNA and CDR2 YSLEER. Between the trimmed V and J ends, which lost 0 bases and 6 bases, there was a span of 5 bases. CDR3 in amino acids: CASSQDLDEKLFF. CDR3 bases: TGCGCCAGCAGCCAAGATTTGGATGAAAAACTGTTTTTT.

V gene TRBV20-1 combines with J gene TRBJ2-7; 8 bases align to TRBD2. Per the germline V gene, CDR1 is DFQATT and CDR2 is SNEGSKA (reference sequence). Trimming removed 3 bases from V and 3 bases from J; junction bases left unmatched: 4. The CDR3 sequence is 13 residues long. The CDR3 coding sequence is TGCAGTGCTAGCGGGGGGGCCGACTACGAGCAGTACTTC. This encodes CSASGGADYEQYF.

This clonotype appeared a few times. This sequence joins TRBV29-1 and TRBJ2-3; TRBD1 is a possible D gene (5 bases). This CDR3 comprises 13 residues. V was pared by 7 bases and J by 0 bases, with 11 bases between. Germline V gives CDR1 SQVTM, CDR2 ANQGSEA. CDR3 nucleotides: TGCAGCGGCCAGGGTACGAGCACAGATACGCAGTATTTT. Translated, it gives CSGQGTSTDTQYF.

This clonotype was seen more than once but under ten times. V usage is TRBV7-9 and J usage is TRBJ2-3; TRBD2 matches at 10 bases. The CDR3 sequence is 14 residues long. V shed 3 bases and J 5 bases; nucleotides not matched to a gene: 2. Germline-derived CDR1 and CDR2 are SEHNR and FQNEAQ (reference sequence). CDR3 nucleotide sequence: TGTGCCAGCAGCTTTAGCGGGAGGTTAGATACGCAGTATTTT. It yields the protein CASSFSGRLDTQYF.

The chain combines TRBV4-2 with TRBJ2-5, with a weak D call TRBD2 (6 bases). The germline V and J ends were trimmed by 3 bases and 5 bases, with 10 bases remaining between them. This CDR3 region has 13 residues. Germline CDR1 and CDR2: LGHNA and YNFKEQ. The DNA for the CDR3 is TGTGCCAGCAGCCAGGACTACTCGGAGACCCAGTACTTC. It yields the protein CASSQDYSETQYF.

The chain recombines TRBV6-5 with TRBJ2-1; the match to TRBD2 covers 7 bases. Germline V lookup: CDR1 MNHEY, CDR2 SVGAGI. CDR3 size: 16 residues. The V and J ends lost 6 bases and 2 bases, in that order; junction bases with no gene match: 10. The DNA of the CDR3 is TGTGCCAGCAGCCCGGGAGGCCCTTTTACCTACAATGAGCAGTTCTTC. It encodes CASSPGGPFTYNEQFF.

The chain employs TRBV7-2 and TRBJ2-5, with D unresolved. The CDR3 loop spans 12 amino acids. Trimming removed 5 bases from V and 4 bases from J, with 8 bases in between. The germline CDR1 and CDR2 sequences are SGHTA and FQGNSA. CDR3 in amino acids: CASSIDVETQYF. The CDR3 nucleotides are TGTGCCAGCAGCATTGACGTAGAGACCCAGTACTTC.

This clonotype has at least ten counts. J is TRBJ2-3 and V is TRBV4-2; 10 nucleotides align to TRBD2. V shed 0 bases and J 6 bases; nucleotides not matched to a gene: 12. The V gene's germline CDR1 is LGHNA and CDR2 YNFKEQ. This CDR3 comprises 18 residues. CDR3 amino acids: CASSQDPIRSGRADTQYF. CDR3 nucleotide sequence: TGTGCCAGCAGCCAAGACCCTATCCGAAGCGGGAGGGCCGATACGCAGTATTTT.

In its sample, this clonotype was seen many times. The chain recombines TRBV5-1 with TRBJ1-4, with 8 bases fitting TRBD1. Trimming cost V 1 base and J 8 bases; bases outside gene matches: 7. CDR1 is SGHRS and CDR2 is YFSETQ in the germline V gene. The CDR3 is 15 amino acids. The CDR3 is CASSLNTGDREKLFF. The CDR3 DNA reads as TGCGCCAGCAGCTTGAATACCGGGGACAGGGAAAAACTGTTTTTT.

This clonotype was counted many times. The chain links TRBV11-2 to TRBJ2-1; 12 bases map to TRBD2. V shed 2 bases and J 7 bases; nucleotides not matched to a gene: 3. The germline gives CDR1 SGHAT, CDR2 FQNNGV. CDR3 length: 15 amino acids. This CDR3 reads CASSLRLAGGNEQFF. The CDR3 bases are TGTGCCAGCAGCTTAAGGCTAGCGGGAGGGAATGAGCAGTTCTTC.

This clonotype was picked up a small number of times. V is TRBV28 and J is TRBJ2-5, with 10 bases lining up with TRBD1. After removal of 6 bases from V and 5 bases from J, the junction contained 27 bases not matched to a gene. The CDR3 length is 21 residues. Germline CDR1 reads MDHEN; CDR2 reads SYDVKM. The DNA for the CDR3 is TGTGCCAGCAGCCAAACCTGGTCTATCCGGGACAGGGGAGGTTCAGGGGAGACCCAGTACTTC. This translates into CASSQTWSIRDRGGSGETQYF. Full variable domain (missing parts from reference TRBV28 and TRBJ2-5): DVKVTQSSRYLVKRTGEKVFLECVQDMDHENMFWYRQDPGLGLRLIYFSYDVKMKEKGDIPEGYSVSREKKERFSLILESASTNQTSMYLCASSQTWSIRDRGGSGETQYFGPGTRLLVL.

The chain combines TRBV2 with TRBJ1-3, with 7 nucleotides matching TRBD1. CDR3 size: 19 residues. CDR1 is SNHLY and CDR2 is FYNNEI in the germline V gene. V lost 8 bases, J lost 5 bases, and 24 bases stayed unmatched. CDR3: CASAPQGTAIALGRNTIYF. The CDR3 DNA follows: TGTGCCAGCGCCCCGCAGGGGACAGCCATCGCGCTGGGGAGAAACACCATATATTTT.

The chain has TRBV10-1 and TRBJ2-2, with D perhaps given as TRBD1 or TRBD2 (5 bases each). Germline assignment: CDR1 WNHNN and CDR2 SYGVQD (reference sequence). V was clipped by 4 bases and J by 3 bases, with 15 bases between them. The CDR3 consists of 16 residues. The CDR3 here is CASSAGPRVDTGELFF. CDR3 nucleotide sequence: TGCGCCAGCAGTGCGGGACCACGCGTCGACACCGGGGAGCTGTTTTTT.